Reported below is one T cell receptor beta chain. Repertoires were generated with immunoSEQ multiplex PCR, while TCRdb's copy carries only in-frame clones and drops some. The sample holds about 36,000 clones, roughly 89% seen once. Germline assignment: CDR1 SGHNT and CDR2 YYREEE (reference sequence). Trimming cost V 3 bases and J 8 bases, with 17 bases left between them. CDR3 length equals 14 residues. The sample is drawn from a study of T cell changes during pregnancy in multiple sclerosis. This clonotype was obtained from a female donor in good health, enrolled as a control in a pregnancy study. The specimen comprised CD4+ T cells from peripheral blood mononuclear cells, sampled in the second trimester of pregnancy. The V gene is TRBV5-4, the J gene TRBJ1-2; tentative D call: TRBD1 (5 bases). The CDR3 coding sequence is TGTGCCAGCAGCTCCGCAGGGTCCTCGAGGGGCTACACCTTC. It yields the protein CASSSAGSSRGYTF.